In its sample, the clone carrying this TCR beta chain was seen once. Its specificity is unknown. Collection occurred without any documented infections or immune events in donors. The source of the sample is a study of identifying expanded T cells in peripheral blood. V lost 6 bases to trimming and J lost 4 bases; unmatched junction nucleotides: 6. The germline CDR1 and CDR2 sequences are SGHTA and FQGNSA. This CDR3 has 14 amino acids. Clones were sequenced by immunoSEQ multiplex PCR, and TCRdb holds only the in-frame ones, with some missing. Altogether roughly 86,000 clones are present, about 85% being singletons, with the ten largest covering roughly 4.1%. General study results and limits: Roughly 2-week clone count variance significantly increased as total template count grew.

The receptor's source is a person between 18 and 75 years old in good health. The sample consisted of blood. The chain couples TRBV7-2 to TRBJ2-3; 8 nucleotides agree with TRBD2. CDR3 nucleotide sequence: TGTGCCAGCAGGCCCGGACTAGCTCCAGATACGCAGTATTTT. Protein product: CASRPGLAPDTQYF.